This T cell receptor (beta chain) derives from a study of blood T cell repertoires in COVID-19. The V segment lost 2 bases and the J segment 0 bases; nucleotides outside the gene matches: 6. The V gene's germline CDR1 is SGDLS and CDR2 YYNGEE. This CDR3 is built from 17 residues. Original handling: Reference gene primer amplification gave estimated nucleated cell counts. The protocol was immunoSEQ multiplex PCR, while the TCRdb copy is restricted to in-frame clones and leaves out a portion. V and J calls and clone size are copied from that table; D and trimming were computed from the DNA. The sample has some 200,000 clones; roughly 84% are singletons.

Input material: peripheral blood. This receptor was identified in an elderly woman with acute or convalescent COVID-19. The chain combines TRBV9 with TRBJ1-3; 9 bases line up with TRBD1. This CDR3 reads CASSVTGTGHSGNTIYF. The CDR3 DNA reads as TGTGCCAGCAGCGTCACCGGGACAGGGCACTCTGGAAACACCATATATTTT.